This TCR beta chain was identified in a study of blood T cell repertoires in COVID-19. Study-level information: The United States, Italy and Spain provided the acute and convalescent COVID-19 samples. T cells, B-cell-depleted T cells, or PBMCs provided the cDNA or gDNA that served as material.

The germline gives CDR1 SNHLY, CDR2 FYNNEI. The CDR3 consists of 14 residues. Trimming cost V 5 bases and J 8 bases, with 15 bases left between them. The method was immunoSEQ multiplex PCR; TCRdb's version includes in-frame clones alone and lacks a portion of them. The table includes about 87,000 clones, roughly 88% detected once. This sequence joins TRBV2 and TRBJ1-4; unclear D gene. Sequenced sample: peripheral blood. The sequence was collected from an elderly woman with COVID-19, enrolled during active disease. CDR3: CASSYRTRGEKLFF. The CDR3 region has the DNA TGTGCCAGCAGTTATAGGACCCGCGGGGAAAAACTGTTTTTT. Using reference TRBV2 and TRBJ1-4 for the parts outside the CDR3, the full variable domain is EPEVTQTPSHQVTQMGQEVILRCVPISNHLYFYWYRQILGQKVEFLVSFYNNEISEKSEIFDDQFSVERPDGSNFTLKIRSTKLEDSAMYFCASSYRTRGEKLFFGSGTQLSVL.